Below are 22 T cell receptor beta chains sequenced from a single sample in a study of Ad26.COV2.S vaccination and SARS-CoV-2 variants. Treatment denoted: some 19 received Ad26.COV2.S at low or high dose, single or two shots; roughly five received placebo; per-sample allocation not given. Collection of the samples took place on day 63 after the first injection of vaccine or placebo. Sequencing was performed with immunoSEQ multiplex PCR; in TCRdb, only in-frame clones are kept and a portion is missing. The table lists roughly 700,000 clones, 89% of them singletons. The material was peripheral blood, obtained in a trial of Ad26.COV2.S vaccine versus placebo. The receptors were sampled from a person between 18 and 59 years old who received the Ad26.COV2.S COVID-19 vaccine or a placebo.

The chain joins TRBV10-3 to TRBJ1-1; 10 bases agree with TRBD1. Germline CDR1 ENHRY, CDR2 SYGVKD. The CDR3 runs 15 residues. J was trimmed by 1 base and V by 10 bases; bases with no gene match: 9. CDR3 sequence: CASRGTGDTNTEAFF. The DNA for the CDR3 is TGTGCCAGCAGGGGGACAGGGGACACGAACACTGAAGCTTTCTTT.

The chain is built from TRBV18 and TRBJ1-5; perhaps TRBD1 as D (6 bases). This CDR3 spans 14 amino acids. CDR1 is KGHSH and CDR2 is LQKENI in the germline V gene. The germline V and J ends were trimmed by 5 bases and 7 bases, with 15 bases remaining between them. The CDR3 region is CASSAEKTGQPQHF. The CDR3 bases are TGTGCCAGCTCAGCCGAAAAAACAGGGCAGCCCCAGCATTTT.

The chain joins TRBV11-2 to TRBJ2-1; 11 bases agree with TRBD2. The CDR3 sequence is 15 residues long. CDR1 and CDR2 from the germline V gene are SGHAT and FQNNGV. With V trimmed by 1 base and J by 4 bases, 0 bases remained unmatched. CDR3 bases: TGTGCCAGCAGCTTAGGACTAGCGGGATACAATGAGCAGTTCTTC. It translates to CASSLGLAGYNEQFF.

The chain links TRBV12-3 or TRBV12-4 to TRBJ1-3; D gene unclear. This CDR3 comprises 13 residues. With 3 bases removed from V and 4 bases from J, the gap between germline ends came to 7 bases. The CDR3 spells CASSFLDGNTIYF. In DNA, the CDR3 is TGTGCCAGCAGTTTCCTGGACGGAAACACCATATATTTT.

Worth noting for this clone: In the same sample, other DNA sequences code for this CDR3. The chain has TRBV18 and TRBJ2-2; a possible D gene is TRBD1 (5 bases). CDR3 length: 14 amino acids. Trimming left V 2 bases short and J 2 bases short, with 6 bases between. Germline CDR1 reads KGHSH; CDR2 reads LQKENI. The CDR3 sequence is CASSPDRNTGELFF. CDR3 nucleotide sequence: TGTGCCAGCTCACCAGACAGAAACACCGGGGAGCTGTTTTTT.

The chain joins TRBV2 to TRBJ2-7, with 7 bases aligning to TRBD1. The junction had 4 bases not matched to a gene; V was cut back by 8 bases and J by 0 bases. The length of the CDR3 is 13 residues. The V gene's germline CDR1 is SNHLY and CDR2 FYNNEI. CDR3 residues: CASCRDSSYEQYF. CDR3 bases: TGTGCCAGCTGCCGGGACAGCTCCTACGAGCAGTACTTC.

This chain links TRBV11-2 with TRBJ2-1; tentatively, D is TRBD1 (5 bases). Germline CDR1 and CDR2: SGHAT and FQNNGV. The CDR3 length is 14 residues. V was pared by 0 bases and J by 4 bases, with 7 bases between. This CDR3 is CASSLEPGYNEQFF. The CDR3 DNA reads TGTGCCAGCAGCTTAGAACCAGGGTACAATGAGCAGTTCTTC.

The chain is built from TRBV10-3 and TRBJ2-1; no definite D call. Looked up from germline, CDR1 is ENHRY and CDR2 is SYGVKD. This CDR3 contains 15 residues. Trimming shortened V by 3 bases and J by 9 bases, and 18 bases separated the two germline ends. DNA for the CDR3: TGTGCCATCAGTGATTCCACTAAGAGCCCGGGTGAGCAGTTCTTC. This encodes CAISDSTKSPGEQFF.

The V and J genes are TRBV6-5 and TRBJ1-2, with D possibly TRBD1 on 5 matching bases. V lost 7 bases, J lost 4 bases, and 16 bases lay in between. CDR1 and CDR2 from the germline V gene are MNHEY and SVGAGI. The CDR3 spans 14 residues. The CDR3 coding sequence is TGTGCCAGCAACTTGGCCCCTGGGGCCTATGGCTACACCTTC. This codes for CASNLAPGAYGYTF.

The genes are TRBV19 and TRBJ2-7, with a weak D call TRBD1 (6 bases). V lost 8 bases and J 1 base, leaving 15 bases between the germline ends. Germline V gene sequence: CDR1 LNHDA, CDR2 SQIVND (reference sequence). CDR3 length equals 14 residues. The DNA for the CDR3 is TGTGCCAGTTCGGACAGTCGATCATCCTACGAGCAGTACTTC. Its protein is CASSDSRSSYEQYF. Based on the CDR3 plus reference TRBV19 and TRBJ2-7, the full variable domain is DGGITQSPKYLFRKEGQNVTLSCEQNLNHDAMYWYRQDPGQGLRLIYYSQIVNDFQKGDIAEGYSVSREKKESFPLTVTSAQKNPTAFYLCASSDSRSSYEQYFGPGTRLTVT.

The J gene is TRBJ2-3, the V gene TRBV5-6; D is unclear. Per the germline V gene, CDR1 is SGHDT and CDR2 is YYEEEE. This CDR3 has 12 amino acids. V dropped 4 bases and J dropped 11 bases, with 14 bases sitting between them. CDR3 in DNA: TGTGCCAGCAGCGTGGACGGCACTGGGCAGTATTTT. This sequence encodes CASSVDGTGQYF.

This chain connects TRBV10-2 to TRBJ2-1, with D unresolved. Trimming pared 6 bases from V and 8 bases from J, leaving 11 bases between. This CDR3 spans 12 amino acids. Germline V lookup: CDR1 WSHSY, CDR2 SAAADI. The CDR3 loop is CASREAPHEQFF. CDR3 nucleotides: TGCGCCAGCAGGGAAGCCCCTCATGAGCAGTTCTTC.

This rearrangement joins TRBV9 to TRBJ2-1; the match to TRBD2 covers 8 bases. This CDR3 has 16 amino acids. Germline V gives CDR1 SGDLS, CDR2 YYNGEE. V trimming: 4 bases; J trimming: 4 bases; junction bases outside the gene matches: 10. As DNA, the CDR3 is TGTGCCAGCAGCACTACCGGGACTAGGGAGTACAATGAGCAGTTCTTC. It encodes CASSTTGTREYNEQFF.

The chain is built from TRBV14 and TRBJ2-5; no firm D call. Trimming removed 0 bases from V and 5 bases from J, with 16 bases in between. Germline loops: CDR1 SGHDN, CDR2 FVKESK. The CDR3 is 16 residues long. CDR3 in DNA: TGTGCCAGCAGCCAAGAAAGTACCTATCTTACGGAGACCCAGTACTTC. Translating gives CASSQESTYLTETQYF.

J is TRBJ2-7 and V is TRBV5-4; tentative D call: TRBD1 (6 bases). Trimming removed 4 bases from V and 2 bases from J, with 10 bases in between. Germline V gene lookup returns CDR1 SGHNT and CDR2 YYREEE (reference sequence). CDR3 length equals 13 residues. DNA for the CDR3: TGTGCCAGCAGCATCAGGGGCCCCTACGAGCAGTACTTC. Protein: CASSIRGPYEQYF.

The rearrangement links TRBV15 to TRBJ2-1; D is perhaps TRBD1 or TRBD2 (6 bases each). The germline CDR1 and CDR2 sequences are LNHNV and YYDKDF (reference sequence). The CDR3 runs to 16 residues. The V gene lost 8 bases and the J gene lost 9 bases, with 26 bases spanning the gap. CDR3 in DNA: TGTGCCACCTCTCAGGGGAGGCGGGTTCCGGACGGTGAGCAGTTCTTC. Translating it yields CATSQGRRVPDGEQFF.

CDR3: CATSRDGGGNTEAFF. The CDR3 nucleotides are TGTGCCACCAGCAGAGATGGTGGGGGGAACACTGAAGCTTTCTTT. The chain recombines TRBV15 with TRBJ1-1; D is perhaps TRBD1 (5 bases). Germline V lookup: CDR1 LNHNV, CDR2 YYDKDF (reference sequence). Trimming took off 0 bases at V and 1 base at J, with 9 bases between the two ends. This CDR3 contains 15 residues.

The chain employs TRBV7-9 and TRBJ1-5, with D unresolved. V was cut by 5 bases and J by 1 base, with 9 bases left in between. Germline V gene lookup returns CDR1 SEHNR and CDR2 FQNEAQ (reference sequence). The CDR3 runs 14 residues. The CDR3 DNA follows: TGTGCCAGCAGCATCGGATTAAGCAATCAGCCCCAGCATTTT. It yields the protein CASSIGLSNQPQHF.

The J gene is TRBJ2-5, the V gene TRBV2, with 7 bases lining up with TRBD2. CDR1 SNHLY and CDR2 FYNNEI come from the germline V gene. The CDR3 spans 14 residues. V dropped 6 bases and J dropped 1; count of bases not matched to a gene: 5. CDR3 DNA: TGTGCCAGCAGGGCGACTAGCACCCAAGAGACCCAGTACTTC. Translation gives CASRATSTQETQYF.

The V and J genes are TRBV6-5 and TRBJ2-1, with TRBD2 as a possible D gene (5 bases). From germline, CDR1 is MNHEY and CDR2 SVGAGI. V was clipped by 6 bases and J by 1 base, with 10 bases between them. The CDR3 covers 14 residues. The CDR3 DNA follows: TGTGCCAGCAGACTCAGCGGTTCCTACAATGAGCAGTTCTTC. As protein: CASRLSGSYNEQFF.

This chain links TRBV5-6 with TRBJ1-6; 7 bases are shared with TRBD1. Trimming removed 4 bases from V and 9 bases from J; junction bases left unmatched: 10. This CDR3 spans 15 amino acids. Germline-derived CDR1 and CDR2 are SGHDT and YYEEEE. CDR3 nucleotides: TGTGCCAGCAGCGGGACAGACCCTATGGGTTCACCCCTCCACTTT. Translation gives CASSGTDPMGSPLHF.

This clone was recorded once. The chain combines TRBV18 with TRBJ1-1; D is perhaps TRBD1 (6 bases). The CDR3 contains 15 residues. V was cut by 0 bases and J by 3 bases, with 11 bases left in between. Germline lookup yields CDR1 KGHSH and CDR2 LQKENI. The CDR3 sequence is CASSPPTGMYTEAFF. The CDR3 coding sequence is TGTGCCAGCTCACCACCGACAGGAATGTACACTGAAGCTTTCTTT.